Reported below is one TCR beta chain. Its antigen remains undetermined. Qualities for individual bases were not recorded, and no much larger clone is one base off. Using the deep immunoSEQ assay, multiplex PCR amplified TCR CDR3 regions from genomic DNA. Genomic DNA extracted from each cell subset was distributed evenly over all wells of several immunoSEQ 96-well plates, and each plate served as one replicate. For sorted subsets, around 200 ng genomic DNA, equal to tens of thousands of T cell genomes, was loaded into each replicate PCR. The purified libraries were quantified using a Qubit 3.0 fluorometer, sized with a Bioanalyzer 2100, and then quantified again using the KAPA Library Quantification kit. Every immunoSEQ 96-well plate was sequenced on a dedicated single-read 150-cycle Illumina NextSeq 550 flow cell. Turning to the authors' computational methods: Because only junctional sequences without quality scores were contained in the immunoSEQ output, filtering matching that applied to full-length reads could not be performed. To assign V/J genes and CDR3, sequences were annotated using PyIR, a Python wrapper for IgBLAST v1.9, with IMGT germline references. Reads with weak V/J assignments (E-value above 1e-6), missing CDR3, stop codons, out-of-frame junctions, or ambiguous translated residues were removed. V3J clonotypes were defined by identical inferred V gene, J gene, and CDR3 amino acid sequence. Percentage overlap between repertoires was computed as shared unique clonotypes divided by the size of the smaller repertoire. RTK rarefaction, the Chao1 estimator, and Recon v2.1 estimates of unobserved clonotypes were used to assess repertoire richness. Generation probabilities for all TCRbeta clonotypes obtained by the gDNA method from a few donors were computed using OLGA. TCRdb re-hosts the immuneACCESS table, in-frame sequences only. Its copies lack some clones; in the studies checked, an unresolved V gene accounts for under half of them, and the cause for the rest is not known. The V and J calls and clone size come from that table; D and trimming were worked out from the DNA. This sample holds some 2,100,000 clones; nearly 97% were observed only once. More than 0.1% of the sample is held by the ten biggest clonotypes.

Donors were healthy HIV-negative adults with no recently reported acute infections or vaccinations. All donors were Caucasian adults living in Nashville, Tennessee, USA. CD4+ T cells were enriched by magnetic negative selection; naive cells were then positively selected on CD45RA, and the negative fraction formed the memory subset. Blood was collected by leukapheresis, and PBMCs were isolated by Ficoll-Histopaque density gradient centrifugation and then cryopreserved in liquid nitrogen vapor phase. Analytical flow cytometry was used to check the purity and quantity of every magnetically sorted T cell population. Genomic DNA was isolated from each sorted fraction and quantified by UV absorbance on a Nanodrop 2000c. This record belongs to a study of shared clonotypes between healthy human individuals (TCRdb year 2020). Concerning the study at large: Three men and a couple of women, aged 18 to 49 years, made up the cohort. To increase sequencing depth and limit assay-specific biases, TCR repertoire library preparation and sequencing were carried out by different laboratories using diverse techniques. For each donor, three plates each were used for CD4 naive and CD4 memory, two plates were used for CD8 naive, and one plate was used for CD8 memory. Leukapheresis yielded between about 0.85 and 10 billion PBMCs per donor. Blood TCR repertoires of a handful of healthy adults were deeply sequenced to estimate repertoire size and the extent of clonotype sharing between individuals. What the authors observed across the whole study: Sampling was restricted to blood, and TCR repertoires in tissue are likely to differ from TCR repertoires in blood. Incomplete sequencing was indicated by rarefaction of sorted-subset datasets, despite the large sequencing depth. Estimated clonotype richness was generally larger for naive than for memory subsets. Sharing across a few donors was observed for roughly 5% of naive CD4, 3% to 3.5% of naive CD8, around 2.5% of memory CD4, and roughly 0.4% of memory CD8 clonotypes. Compared with non-shared clonotypes, clonotypes shared by all four sorted-subset donors had higher generation probabilities. The small number of donors limited the genetic and exposure-history diversity represented. Pairwise subsampling led to the expectation that sequencing depth would affect the degree of clonotype sharing among donors.

Taken from the germline V gene, the CDR1 and CDR2 loops are MDHEN and SYDVKM. Trimming removed 6 bases from V and 5 bases from J, leaving 13 bases between the germline ends. The CDR3 covers 14 residues, taking in both the cysteine and the phenylalanine. The entry retains the CDR3 DNA only, 42 bases that are in frame from base 1. The clonotype originates from a man between 18 and 29 years old in good health. The chain uses TRBV28 and TRBJ1-4, with no reliable assignment of the D segment. Specimen: naive CD4+ T cells sorted from blood. What the cell subset or site label conveys for this sample: CD45RA+ positively selected. The nucleotide sequence is TGTGCCAGCAGCGATCACAGCGTGAATGAAAAACTGTTTTTT. This codes for CASSDHSVNEKLFF.